The source of this T cell receptor beta chain is a study of cytomegalovirus exposure and HLA in healthy donors (TCRdb year 2017). Notes on the research overall: In an earlier analysis of some 550 of the donors, about 260 Gb of sequence data and about 110 million unique TCR beta sequences from about 180 million T cells were reported. Roughly 300 gigabases of sequencing data and 80 million or so unique TCR sequences were included in an early release covering 550 to 800 HLA-typed donors. Of the 300 to 400 genotyped donors, around 81% fell in the genetic ancestry cluster associated with self-reported Caucasian donors. The aim of the study was to test whether cataloging public T cell receptors could identify signatures of past pathogen exposure. Using immunosequencing, the study profiled T cell repertoires from 500 to 800 subjects and related those repertoires to cytomegalovirus serostatus. Along with the roughly 670-subject first cohort, a separate validation cohort of 120 different subjects was used. To predict cytomegalovirus infection status, the study combined high-throughput TCR immunosequencing, statistical association of individual TCRs with disease status, and machine learning. In a later analysis, previously published TCR beta repertoires from roughly 710 donors were re-analyzed and high-resolution HLA genotyping was added so that TCR occurrence patterns could be studied. Rather than using new phenotypic data, the later analysis identified candidate immune exposures from TCR beta sequences and from how often those sequences occurred across donors. An earlier analysis of some 500 of the donors applied high-throughput TCR beta sequencing to assess whether each TCR beta V gene segment acted as functional or pseudogenic. Alongside the repertoire data, information on donor age, sex, ethnicity and CMV serostatus was compiled. Genome-wide SNP genotypes for about 65% of the roughly 670 donors were used in a later genetic analysis, which treated that subset as a discovery cohort. All discovery cohort repertoires had been generated on a single sequencing platform. HLA typing covered class I and class II loci at four-digit resolution. The number of donors typed differed by locus, with about 629-630 for A, B, C, DRB1 and DQB1, 522 for DQA1, some 570 for DPA1, and over 400 for DPB1. About five DR-DQ haplotypes were treated as single units for association and clustering because of strong linkage in the cohort. Among a few hundred genotyped donors of the cohort, an average of around 240,000 unique TCR beta nucleotide sequences were sequenced per donor, roughly 18% of them non-productive.

A remark on this clone: Its antigen is unknown. Qualities for individual bases were not recorded, and no much larger clone is one base off.

The cohort consisted of 600 to 750 healthy bone marrow donors. At the time of sampling, every cohort member was nominally healthy, though immune exposures that went unrecorded were likely present. CMV serostatus was positive for more than 250 and negative for about half of the roughly 700 cohort members, and was not recorded for this donor. Every donor gave a peripheral blood sample, and the peripheral blood mononuclear cells from that sample were used for TCR beta sequencing. The Qiagen DNeasy Blood Extraction Kit was used to extract genomic DNA from the blood cell samples. The CDR3 covers 15 residues, taking in both the cysteine and the phenylalanine. The entry retains the CDR3 DNA only, 45 bases that are in frame from base 1. The CDR1 and CDR2 encoded by the germline V gene are SGHTA and FQGNSA. V was cut back by 0 bases and J by 5 bases, leaving a gap of 8 bases between them. General findings and caveats noted by the study authors: A later genetic analysis reported fewer N-insertions in productive TCRs among donors in an Asian-associated ancestry cluster than the roughly 720-donor mean. A later genetic analysis associated a missense DCLRE1C variant with V-gene and J-gene trimming of TCR beta chains, and an independent cohort replicated the association. The earlier analysis of approximately 590 of the donors excluded roughly 17 rarely observed V segments, including chromosome 9 orphons, because counts were too low. The study gave a list of some 150 TCR beta chains associated with cytomegalovirus. The classifier was reported to diagnose cytomegalovirus status with high specificity and sensitivity in both the original cohort and the validation cohort. In a later analysis, several top co-occurrence clusters were reported to appear linked to parvovirus B19, influenza, CMV and Epstein-Barr virus. The 87-base-pair reads could not distinguish some IMGT-functional V segments, including TRBV6-2 and TRBV6-3, so those segments were excluded. It was suggested by the authors that the approach could potentially be generalized to other disease states and immunological phenotypes. A later analysis found that TCR association rates varied across HLA loci, with DRB1 alleles showing the most associated TCRs and HLA-C alleles the fewest. Strong co-occurrence of HLA alleles, especially DR and DQ, made assigning TCR associations to individual alleles difficult. Sequencing depth was assumed to be roughly uniform across donors in the presence/absence analyses, though that assumption may not hold. A further reported finding was that TCR beta sequences accurately predicted the HLA-A and HLA-B alleles for most subjects in the first cohort. A later analysis associated roughly 17,000 TCR beta sequences with specific HLA alleles at a false discovery rate of 0.05. According to a later analysis, most CMV-associated TCR beta chains appeared to be HLA-restricted, and the HLA associations seemed to be driven largely by CMV exposure. Linkage disequilibrium might explain the correlated functional status among segregating V segments, but an unknown experimental factor could not be excluded. Across donors, most TCR sequences were observed very rarely, whereas some public TCRs were present in many individuals. The only immune exposure information available for the cohort was CMV serostatus. This cohort had only TCR beta chains sequenced, and the lack of alpha or paired-chain data limited which features could be detected. Three of the identified cytomegalovirus-associated TCR beta chains were confirmed in vitro to be specific for cytomegalovirus antigens. Because HLA typing was unavailable for some donors at each locus, only the typed subset was used in association tests. An earlier analysis of approximately 530 of the donors showed that most TCR beta V segments appeared in productive rearrangements either about 87% or about 30% of the time, which broadly matched IMGT annotations. In a later analysis, HLA-associated TCR beta chains showed more clonal expansion and lower generation probabilities than non-associated chains that were equally common. A cluster of highly shared sequence variants was judged likely to be a technical artifact of the sequencing pipeline.

Library creation used the immunoSEQ multiplex PCR assay. For the multiplex PCR, a mixture combining 60 forward primers for TCR Vbeta segments and 13 reverse primers for TCR Jbeta segments was used. The CDR3 region of rearranged TCR beta genes was amplified from genomic DNA by a multiplex PCR assay. Amplified TCR beta libraries were sequenced as 87-base-pair reads on the Illumina HiSeq System. Turning to the authors' computational methods: A later analysis counted about 80 million unique TCR beta chains across the 666 repertoires, and some 11 million of these chains were shared by at least two donors. Raw reads were error-corrected and collapsed into unique sequences with a nearest-neighbor algorithm that merged closely related sequences to remove PCR and sequencing errors. V, D and J gene segments were assigned by aligning CDR3 sequences to IMGT reference sequences. For a sequence to be retained, a match of at least six nucleotides was required to both a V gene segment and a J gene segment. A rearrangement was called productive if the CDR3 had no stop codons and remained in frame with V and J, and every other rearrangement was called non-productive. CDR3 was defined by IMGT convention, running from the second conserved V-encoded cysteine to the conserved J-encoded phenylalanine. In an earlier analysis of around 600 of the donors, sequences lacking an unambiguous match to a single V gene segment were excluded. An earlier analysis of several hundred of the donors called V segments functional above 56.7% productive rearrangements and segregating when the between-donor standard deviation exceeded 5%. A statistical classification framework was developed to diagnose cytomegalovirus status using the catalog of TCR beta chain sequences. A later analysis assigned V and J genes by comparing TCR nucleotide sequences with IMGT/GENE-DB human TR gene sequences. In a later analysis, CDR3 sequences and most-parsimonious VDJ recombination scenarios were assigned using the TCRdist pipeline. A later analysis defined each TCR beta chain by its CDR3 amino acid sequence plus V-gene family, and excluded reads lacking a unique V-gene family. To address suspected cross-contamination and a sequencing artifact, a later analysis removed 592 highly shared, low-generation-probability nucleotide sequences. A later analysis calculated a clonal expansion index for each public chain from normalized within-repertoire ranks of inferred template counts. In a later analysis, generation probabilities were computed using a VDJ recombination model fitted to out-of-frame rearrangements, and the results were checked against IGoR. A later analysis scored TCR-TCR, TCR-HLA and TCR-CMV co-occurrence with hypergeometric tests, applying a repertoire-size bias correction to TCR pairs. To estimate false discovery rates, a later analysis permuted the HLA or CMV assignments 20 times. In a later analysis, co-occurring TCRs were grouped with DBSCAN, and TCRdist sequence similarity was added when clustering was performed within HLA-allele-positive subsets. Repertoires with fewer than 30,000 or more than 120,000 public chains were left out of co-occurrence clustering, as were five repertoires with anomalous nucleotide sharing. This immuneACCESS table, as held by TCRdb, lists in-frame sequences with V and J called but not all clones. Of the missing ones, under half trace to an unresolved V gene in checked studies; the others have no known cause. V, J and clone size are those of that table, while D and trimming were read from the DNA. Across this sample there are about 68,000 clones, with 81% seen only once. The biggest ten clones account for approximately 7% of the sample.

The receptor comes from a human donor in good health. The chain joins TRBV7-2 to TRBJ1-6; TRBD1 is possibly the D segment (6 matching bases). The source material was PBMCs. The nucleotide sequence is given as TGTGCCAGCAGCTTAGCGGGGGCCCATAATTCACCCCTCCACTTT. The resulting protein is CASSLAGAHNSPLHF.